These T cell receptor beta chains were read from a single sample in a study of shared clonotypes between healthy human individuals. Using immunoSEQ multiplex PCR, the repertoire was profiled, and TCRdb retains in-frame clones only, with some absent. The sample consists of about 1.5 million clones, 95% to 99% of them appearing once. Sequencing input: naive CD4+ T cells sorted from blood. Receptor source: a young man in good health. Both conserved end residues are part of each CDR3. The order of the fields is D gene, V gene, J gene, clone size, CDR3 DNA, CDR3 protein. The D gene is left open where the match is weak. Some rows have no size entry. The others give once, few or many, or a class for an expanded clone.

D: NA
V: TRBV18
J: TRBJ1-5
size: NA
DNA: TGTGCCAGCTCACCGAGGCAGACCCATCAGCCCCAGCATTTT
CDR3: CASSPRQTHQPQHF

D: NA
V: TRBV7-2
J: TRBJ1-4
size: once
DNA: TGTGCCAGCAGCTTAGATGGCACTTGGGCGAATGAAAAACTGTTTTTT
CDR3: CASSLDGTWANEKLFF

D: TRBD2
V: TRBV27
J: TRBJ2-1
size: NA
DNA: TGTGCCAGCAGTTTACGTTTCCCTAGCGGGACCGTAACCCCCTACAATGAGCAGTTCTTC
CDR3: CASSLRFPSGTVTPYNEQFF

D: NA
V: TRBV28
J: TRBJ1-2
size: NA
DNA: TGTGCCAGCAGTCCTCCCGCAGGGCTGCAAGGCTACACCTTC
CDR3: CASSPPAGLQGYTF

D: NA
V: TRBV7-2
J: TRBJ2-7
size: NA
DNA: TGTGCCAGCAGCTTCCGACTAGACTACGAGCAGTACTTC
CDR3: CASSFRLDYEQYF

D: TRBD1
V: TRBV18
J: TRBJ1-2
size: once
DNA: TGTGCCAGCTCGGACCGGGACAGGGCCCCCTATGGCTACACCTTC
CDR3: CASSDRDRAPYGYTF

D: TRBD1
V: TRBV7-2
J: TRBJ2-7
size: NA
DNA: TGTGCCAGCAGCCCGACAGGGGGCCCCTACGAGCAGTACTTC
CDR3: CASSPTGGPYEQYF

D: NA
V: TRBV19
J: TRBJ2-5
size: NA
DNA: TGTGCCAGTACCCCCACGGGGTCACAAGAGACCCAGTACTTC
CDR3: CASTPTGSQETQYF

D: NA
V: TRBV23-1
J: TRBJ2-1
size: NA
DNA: TGCGCCAGCAGTCAACTAGGGGTAGAATGGAATGAGCAGTTCTTC
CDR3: CASSQLGVEWNEQFF

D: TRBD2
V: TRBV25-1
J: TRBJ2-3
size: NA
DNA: TGTGCCAGCAGTGATACTAGCGGGAGGGCAGGCACAGATACGCAGTATTTT
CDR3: CASSDTSGRAGTDTQYF

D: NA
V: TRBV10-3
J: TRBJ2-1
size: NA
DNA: TGTGCCATCAGTGAGGTGGGGAACAATGAGCAGTTCTTC
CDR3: CAISEVGNNEQFF